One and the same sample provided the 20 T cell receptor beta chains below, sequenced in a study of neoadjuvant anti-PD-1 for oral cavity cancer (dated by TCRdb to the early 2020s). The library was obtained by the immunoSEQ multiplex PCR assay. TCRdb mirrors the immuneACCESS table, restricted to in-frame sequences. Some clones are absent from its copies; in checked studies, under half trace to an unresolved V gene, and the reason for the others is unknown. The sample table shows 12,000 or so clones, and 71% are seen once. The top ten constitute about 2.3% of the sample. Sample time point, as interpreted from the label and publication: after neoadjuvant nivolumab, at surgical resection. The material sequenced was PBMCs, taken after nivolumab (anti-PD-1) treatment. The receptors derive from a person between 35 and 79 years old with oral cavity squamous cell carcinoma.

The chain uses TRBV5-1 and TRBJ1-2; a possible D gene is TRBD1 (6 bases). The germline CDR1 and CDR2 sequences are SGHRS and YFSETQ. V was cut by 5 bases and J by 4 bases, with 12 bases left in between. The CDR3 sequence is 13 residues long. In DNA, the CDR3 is TGCGCCAGCAGGTTTACAGGGCCCTATGGCTACACCTTC. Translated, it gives CASRFTGPYGYTF. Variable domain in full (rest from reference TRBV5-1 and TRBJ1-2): KAGVTQTPRYLIKTRGQQVTLSCSPISGHRSVSWYQQTPGQGLQFLFEYFSETQRNKGNFPGRFSGRQFSNSRSEMNVSTLELGDSALYLCASRFTGPYGYTFGSGTRLTVV.

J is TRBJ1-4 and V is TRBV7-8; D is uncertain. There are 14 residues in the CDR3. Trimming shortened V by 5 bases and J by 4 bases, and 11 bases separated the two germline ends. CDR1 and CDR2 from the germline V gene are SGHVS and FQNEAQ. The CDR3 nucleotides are TGTGCCAGCAGCCAGAGCTCGGGTAATGAAAAACTGTTTTTT. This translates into CASSQSSGNEKLFF.

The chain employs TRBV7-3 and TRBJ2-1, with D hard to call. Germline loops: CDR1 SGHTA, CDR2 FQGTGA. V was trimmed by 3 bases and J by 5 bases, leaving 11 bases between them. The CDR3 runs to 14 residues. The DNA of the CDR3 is TGTGCCAGCAGCTTGATGGGCCCTAACAATGAGCAGTTCTTC. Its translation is CASSLMGPNNEQFF.

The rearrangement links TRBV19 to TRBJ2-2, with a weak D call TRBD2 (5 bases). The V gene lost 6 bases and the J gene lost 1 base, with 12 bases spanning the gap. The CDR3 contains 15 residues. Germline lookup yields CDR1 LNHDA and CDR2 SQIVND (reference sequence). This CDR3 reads CASRGLSGNTGELFF. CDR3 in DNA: TGTGCCAGTAGGGGCCTCAGCGGGAACACCGGGGAGCTGTTTTTT. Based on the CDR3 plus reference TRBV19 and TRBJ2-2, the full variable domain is DGGITQSPKYLFRKEGQNVTLSCEQNLNHDAMYWYRQDPGQGLRLIYYSQIVNDFQKGDIAEGYSVSREKKESFPLTVTSAQKNPTAFYLCASRGLSGNTGELFFGEGSRLTVL.

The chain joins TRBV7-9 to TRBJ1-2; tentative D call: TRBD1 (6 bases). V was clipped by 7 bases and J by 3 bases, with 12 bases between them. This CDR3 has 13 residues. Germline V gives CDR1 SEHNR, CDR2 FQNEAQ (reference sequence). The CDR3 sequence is CASTSGEDYGYTF. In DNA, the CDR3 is TGTGCCAGCACCTCAGGGGAGGACTATGGCTACACCTTC.

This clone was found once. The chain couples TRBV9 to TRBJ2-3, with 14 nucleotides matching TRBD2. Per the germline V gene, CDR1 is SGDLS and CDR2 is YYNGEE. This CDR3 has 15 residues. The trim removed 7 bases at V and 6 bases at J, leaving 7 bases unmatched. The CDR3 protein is CASQGLAGARDTQYF. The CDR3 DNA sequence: TGTGCCAGCCAGGGACTAGCGGGAGCGAGGGATACGCAGTATTTT.

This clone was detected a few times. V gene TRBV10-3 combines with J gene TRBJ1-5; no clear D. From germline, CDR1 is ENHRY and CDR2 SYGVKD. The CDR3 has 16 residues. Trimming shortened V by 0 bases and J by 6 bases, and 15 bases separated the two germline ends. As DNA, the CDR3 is TGTGCCATCAGTGAGTCAGGAGCGCCCCGCGGTCAGCCCCAGCATTTT. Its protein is CAISESGAPRGQPQHF.

The CDR3 reads CASSATSTNEKLFF. The DNA for the CDR3 is TGTGCCAGCAGCGCCACCTCAACTAATGAAAAACTGTTTTTT. The chain carries TRBV2 and TRBJ1-4; D uncertain. This CDR3 has 14 residues. V lost 6 bases and J 0 bases, leaving 8 bases between the germline ends. Germline V gene lookup returns CDR1 SNHLY and CDR2 FYNNEI.

The DNA for the CDR3 is TGCGCCAGCAGCCAAGACGTTCAGTCCCCTACGCAGTATTTT. Its translation is CASSQDVQSPTQYF. The V gene is TRBV4-1, the J gene TRBJ2-3; no firm D call. The CDR3 totals 14 residues. Trimming took 0 bases from V and 8 from J, leaving 12 bases between them. Germline assignment: CDR1 MGHRA and CDR2 YSYEKL.

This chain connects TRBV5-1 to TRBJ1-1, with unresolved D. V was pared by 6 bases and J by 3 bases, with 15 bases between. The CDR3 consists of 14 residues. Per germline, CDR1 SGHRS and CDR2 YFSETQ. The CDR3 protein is CASKRRHEDTEAFF. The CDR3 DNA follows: TGCGCCAGCAAAAGGAGACATGAGGACACTGAAGCTTTCTTT.

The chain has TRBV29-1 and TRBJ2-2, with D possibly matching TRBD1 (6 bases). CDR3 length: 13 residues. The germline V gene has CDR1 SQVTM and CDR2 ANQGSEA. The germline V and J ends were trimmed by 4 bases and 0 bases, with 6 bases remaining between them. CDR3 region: CSVGTANTGELFF. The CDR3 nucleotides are TGCAGCGTTGGGACAGCGAACACCGGGGAGCTGTTTTTT.

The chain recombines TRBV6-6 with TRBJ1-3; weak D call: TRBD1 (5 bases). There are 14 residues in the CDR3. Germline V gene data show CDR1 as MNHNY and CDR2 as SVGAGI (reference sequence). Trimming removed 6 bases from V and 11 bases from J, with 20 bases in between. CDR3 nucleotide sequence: TGTGCCAGCAGGGGGGAGACGCCTCTGTCCGCCATATATTTT. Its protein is CASRGETPLSAIYF.

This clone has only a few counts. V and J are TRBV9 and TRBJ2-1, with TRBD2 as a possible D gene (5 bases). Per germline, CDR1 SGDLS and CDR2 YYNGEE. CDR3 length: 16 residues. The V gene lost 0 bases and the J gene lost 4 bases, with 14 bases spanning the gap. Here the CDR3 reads CASSVVGSGDYNEQFF. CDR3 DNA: TGTGCCAGCAGCGTAGTAGGCAGCGGTGATTACAATGAGCAGTTCTTC.

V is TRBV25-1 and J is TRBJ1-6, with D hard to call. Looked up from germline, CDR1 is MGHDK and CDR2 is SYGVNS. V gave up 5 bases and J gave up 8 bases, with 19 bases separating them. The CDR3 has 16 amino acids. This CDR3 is CASSHLRAGMDSPLHF. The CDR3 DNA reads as TGTGCCAGCAGTCACTTGAGGGCAGGAATGGATTCACCCCTCCACTTT.

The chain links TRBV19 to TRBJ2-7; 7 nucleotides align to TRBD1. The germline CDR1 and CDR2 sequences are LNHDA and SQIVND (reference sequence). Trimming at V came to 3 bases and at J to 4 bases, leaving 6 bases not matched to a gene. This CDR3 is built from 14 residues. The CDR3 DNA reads TGTGCCAGTAGTATCACAGGGGTGAGATACGAGCAGTACTTC. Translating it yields CASSITGVRYEQYF.

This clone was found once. The CDR3 reads CAWGGLYTGELFF. The CDR3 DNA reads as TGTGCCTGGGGTGGTCTTTATACCGGGGAGCTGTTTTTT. The rearrangement joins TRBV30 to TRBJ2-2; D gene ambiguous. The germline gives CDR1 GTSNPN, CDR2 SVGIG (reference sequence). This CDR3 is built from 13 residues. V lost 5 bases and J lost 5, with 12 bases in between.

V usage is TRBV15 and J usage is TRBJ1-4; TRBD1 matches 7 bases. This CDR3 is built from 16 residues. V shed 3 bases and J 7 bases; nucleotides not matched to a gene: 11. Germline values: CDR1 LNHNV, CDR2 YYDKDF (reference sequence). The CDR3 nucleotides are TGTGCCACCAGCAGGTGGGGAGGGGGCGCAACTGAAAAACTGTTTTTT. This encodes CATSRWGGGATEKLFF.

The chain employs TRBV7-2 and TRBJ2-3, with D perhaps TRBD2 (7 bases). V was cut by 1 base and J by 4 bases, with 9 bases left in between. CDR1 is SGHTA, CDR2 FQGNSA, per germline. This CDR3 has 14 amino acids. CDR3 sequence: CASSLGGGADTQYF. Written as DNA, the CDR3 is TGTGCCAGCAGCTTAGGCGGGGGCGCAGATACGCAGTATTTT.

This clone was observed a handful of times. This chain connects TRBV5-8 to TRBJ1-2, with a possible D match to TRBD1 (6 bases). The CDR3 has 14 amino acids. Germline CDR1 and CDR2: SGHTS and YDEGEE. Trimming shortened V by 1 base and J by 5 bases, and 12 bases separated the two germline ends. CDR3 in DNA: TGTGCCAGCAGCTTGTATCAGGGGTATTATGGCTACACCTTC. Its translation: CASSLYQGYYGYTF.

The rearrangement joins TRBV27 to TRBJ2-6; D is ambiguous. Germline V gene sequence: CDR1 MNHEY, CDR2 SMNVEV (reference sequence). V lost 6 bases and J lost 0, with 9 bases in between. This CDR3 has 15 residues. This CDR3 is CASRTESSGANVLTF. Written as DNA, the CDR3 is TGTGCCAGCAGGACTGAAAGCTCTGGGGCCAACGTCCTGACTTTC. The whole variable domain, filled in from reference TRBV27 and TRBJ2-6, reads EAQVTQNPRYLITVTGKKLTVTCSQNMNHEYMSWYRQDPGLGLRQIYYSMNVEVTDKGDVPEGYKVSRKEKRNFPLILESPSPNQTSLYFCASRTESSGANVLTFGAGSRLTVL.